This paragraph covers one T cell receptor beta chain sequence. Authors' methods: Amplified reference gene primers provided the basis for estimating nucleated cell counts. This table comes from immunoSEQ multiplex PCR, and its TCRdb copy is limited to in-frame clones, with some not included. For V, J and clone size, that table is used; D and trimming come from the DNA. Among approximately 200,000 clones listed, 81% were seen once. This specimen comes from a study of blood T cell repertoires in COVID-19. J gave up 7 bases and V 4 bases, and 7 bases lay outside the gene matches. The CDR3 length is 15 residues. Germline V gives CDR1 SGHRS, CDR2 YFSETQ.

Sequenced material: PBMCs or T cells enriched from blood (not recorded which). The chain has TRBV5-1 and TRBJ2-2; 10 bases fit TRBD1. This clonotype was sampled from a man aged 40-49 years who had recovered from COVID-19. The CDR3 is CASSRDRGHSGELFF. Written as DNA, the CDR3 is TGCGCCAGCAGCCGGGACAGGGGTCACAGCGGGGAGCTGTTTTTT. The variable domain in full, with the rest retrieved from reference TRBV5-1 and TRBJ2-2, is KAGVTQTPRYLIKTRGQQVTLSCSPISGHRSVSWYQQTPGQGLQFLFEYFSETQRNKGNFPGRFSGRQFSNSRSEMNVSTLELGDSALYLCASSRDRGHSGELFFGEGSRLTVL.